Below are 21 T cell receptor beta chains sequenced from a single sample in a study of shared clonotypes between healthy human individuals. Clones were read by immunoSEQ multiplex PCR, and TCRdb kept only the in-frame ones, dropping some. Of roughly 680,000 clones listed, roughly 72% are singletons. Sequenced: memory CD4+ T cells sorted from blood. The subset denotes: CD45RA-negative fraction. The receptors stem from a woman in her thirties in good health.

This clone was counted many times. In nucleotides, the CDR3 is TGTGCCAGCAGCTTAGACACCTTAAGCAATCAGCCCCAGCATTTT. It yields the protein CASSLDTLSNQPQHF. This chain uses TRBV11-2 with TRBJ1-5; D not certain. This CDR3 comprises 15 residues. CDR1 is SGHAT and CDR2 is FQNNGV in the germline V gene. The V and J ends lost 0 bases and 1 base respectively, with 7 bases between them.

The J gene is TRBJ1-2, the V gene TRBV7-9; 8 bases line up with TRBD1. Germline CDR1 and CDR2: SEHNR and FQNEAQ (reference sequence). V dropped 3 bases and J dropped 6; count of bases not matched to a gene: 9. The CDR3 runs to 15 residues. CDR3 residues: CASSFAGGAGNGYTF. The CDR3, as DNA: TGTGCCAGCAGCTTTGCAGGGGGCGCAGGGAATGGCTACACCTTC.

V gene TRBV2 combines with J gene TRBJ1-5, with a weak D call TRBD1 (5 bases). Trimming removed 3 bases from V and 6 bases from J, with 15 bases in between. This CDR3 is 15 amino acids long. CDR1 and CDR2 from the germline V gene are SNHLY and FYNNEI. DNA for the CDR3: TGTGCCAGCAGTGAGAACACCCTTGGGGGTCAGCCCCAGCATTTT. It yields the protein CASSENTLGGQPQHF.

The chain has TRBV28 and TRBJ1-4; maybe TRBD1 (5 bases). Germline CDR1 is MDHEN and CDR2 is SYDVKM. This CDR3 comprises 14 residues. V was clipped by 4 bases and J by 7 bases, with 13 bases between them. CDR3 protein: CASSSPGVGEKLFF. The CDR3 coding sequence is TGTGCCAGCAGTTCTCCGGGGGTTGGTGAAAAACTGTTTTTT. The full variable domain, rest sourced from reference TRBV28 and TRBJ1-4, is DVKVTQSSRYLVKRTGEKVFLECVQDMDHENMFWYRQDPGLGLRLIYFSYDVKMKEKGDIPEGYSVSREKKERFSLILESASTNQTSMYLCASSSPGVGEKLFFGSGTQLSVL.

The chain recombines TRBV11-2 with TRBJ2-7; D may be TRBD1 (5 bases). The CDR3 totals 15 residues. CDR1 SGHAT and CDR2 FQNNGV come from the germline V gene. With 1 base removed from V and 0 bases from J, the gap between germline ends came to 10 bases. CDR3 in DNA: TGTGCCAGCAGCTTAGGACAGCTCAGCTCCTACGAGCAGTACTTC. This gives the protein CASSLGQLSSYEQYF. The variable domain in full, completed from reference TRBV11-2 and TRBJ2-7, reads EAGVAQSPRYKIIEKRQSVAFWCNPISGHATLYWYQQILGQGPKLLIQFQNNGVVDDSQLPKDRFSAERLKGVDSTLKIQPAKLEDSAVYLCASSLGQLSSYEQYFGPGTRLTVT.

J is TRBJ1-1 and V is TRBV7-2; D remains unclear. V shed 5 bases and J shed 5 bases, with 12 bases lying between them. Per germline, CDR1 SGHTA and CDR2 FQGNSA. The CDR3 is 13 residues long. The chain's CDR3 is CASSPYSGTEAFF. CDR3 sequence (DNA): TGTGCCAGCAGCCCCTATTCAGGTACTGAAGCTTTCTTT.

On this clone itself: The sample holds other DNA sequences that translate to the same CDR3. The gene calls are TRBV5-1 and TRBJ2-3, with TRBD1 matching 7 bases. CDR3 length equals 14 residues. J gave up 3 bases and V 0 bases, and 1 base lay outside the gene matches. Germline CDR1 is SGHRS and CDR2 is YFSETQ. CDR3 loop: CASSLGTGTDTQYF. The CDR3 nucleotides read TGCGCCAGCAGCTTGGGGACAGGAACAGATACGCAGTATTTT.

V is TRBV28 and J is TRBJ2-1; TRBD2 matches at 14 bases. CDR3 size: 15 residues. The germline CDR1 and CDR2 sequences are MDHEN and SYDVKM. V lost 5 bases, J lost 6 bases, and 3 bases stayed unmatched. The CDR3 DNA reads as TGTGCCAGCAGTCCCGGGACTAGCGGGAGCAATGAGCAGTTCTTC. Protein: CASSPGTSGSNEQFF.

The chain carries TRBV28 and TRBJ1-1; TRBD1 is a possible D gene (6 bases). Germline loops: CDR1 MDHEN, CDR2 SYDVKM. The V end lost 11 bases, the J end lost 1 base, and 23 bases lay between the germline ends. The CDR3 length is 16 residues. The CDR3 coding sequence is TGTGCCTGTACCCCCCCAGGGGCGCTATGGAACACTGAAGCTTTCTTT. Translating gives CACTPPGALWNTEAFF.

J is TRBJ1-5 and V is TRBV5-8, with D uncertain. From germline, CDR1 is SGHTS and CDR2 YDEGEE. CDR3 length: 12 amino acids. Trimming stripped 5 bases from V and 5 bases from J, with 8 bases between. The CDR3 reads CASRAIDQPQHF. Written as DNA, the CDR3 is TGTGCCAGCAGGGCGATCGATCAGCCCCAGCATTTT.

This sequence joins TRBV25-1 and TRBJ1-5; D is ambiguous. CDR1 MGHDK and CDR2 SYGVNS come from the germline V gene. CDR3 size: 14 residues. The V end lost 5 bases, the J end lost 0 bases, and 8 bases lay between the germline ends. Written as DNA, the CDR3 is TGTGCCAGCAGTTCGGATTATAGCAATCAGCCCCAGCATTTT. Translating gives CASSSDYSNQPQHF.

The V and J genes are TRBV7-2 and TRBJ2-2; D remains unclear. CDR1 and CDR2 from the germline V gene are SGHTA and FQGNSA. Trimming pared 1 base from V and 2 bases from J, leaving 11 bases between. This CDR3 spans 16 amino acids. The DNA of the CDR3 is TGTGCCAGCAGCTTAGTTGGGCCCGGCAACACCGGGGAGCTGTTTTTT. Its protein is CASSLVGPGNTGELFF. The whole variable domain, remainder taken from reference TRBV7-2 and TRBJ2-2, is GAGVSQSPSNKVTEKGKDVELRCDPISGHTALYWYRQSLGQGLEFLIYFQGNSAPDKSGLPSDRFSAERTGGSVSTLTIQRTQQEDSAVYLCASSLVGPGNTGELFFGEGSRLTVL.

The chain couples TRBV18 to TRBJ2-1, with D unclear. The CDR3 length is 16 residues. V shed 2 bases and J shed 7 bases, with 18 bases lying between them. Germline CDR1 reads KGHSH; CDR2 reads LQKENI. The CDR3 protein is CASSPSGGSTVNEQFF. CDR3 in DNA: TGTGCCAGCTCACCAAGTGGCGGTTCAACGGTGAATGAGCAGTTCTTC.

This rearrangement joins TRBV18 to TRBJ2-3; 7 bases are shared with TRBD1. This CDR3 comprises 14 residues. V gave up 4 bases and J gave up 11 bases; unmatched junction bases: 12. From germline, CDR1 is KGHSH and CDR2 LQKENI. The CDR3, as DNA: TGTGCCAGCTCACGTATCGGACAGGCCGGCATGCAGTATTTT. It encodes CASSRIGQAGMQYF.

This clone occurred a few times. V usage is TRBV15 and J usage is TRBJ1-3, with D unresolved. CDR1 and CDR2 (germline): LNHNV, YYDKDF (reference sequence). The CDR3 loop spans 16 amino acids. Trimming pared 0 bases from V and 1 base from J, leaving 10 bases between. The CDR3 DNA reads as TGTGCCACCAGCAGAGATTTAGGCGTATCTGGAAACACCATATATTTT. This codes for CATSRDLGVSGNTIYF.

This clone was recorded only once. J is TRBJ2-7 and V is TRBV29-1; the match to TRBD1 covers 8 bases. V lost 8 bases to trimming and J lost 2 bases; unmatched junction nucleotides: 8. The CDR3 sequence is 13 residues long. The germline V gene has CDR1 SQVTM and CDR2 ANQGSEA. The CDR3 DNA reads TGCAGCACCACCGGGACAGGCCCCTACGAGCAGTACTTC. Protein: CSTTGTGPYEQYF.

The chain links TRBV28 to TRBJ1-5, with D tentatively TRBD1 (5 bases). The germline V gene has CDR1 MDHEN and CDR2 SYDVKM. CDR3 length: 14 residues. With 5 bases removed from V and 5 bases from J, the gap between germline ends came to 13 bases. The CDR3 DNA follows: TGTGCCAGCAGTCCAGGGTCTGCTGATCAGCCCCAGCATTTT. Its translation is CASSPGSADQPQHF.

The rearrangement uses TRBV18 and TRBJ2-3; 12 nucleotides agree with TRBD2. From germline, CDR1 is KGHSH and CDR2 LQKENI. V was clipped by 2 bases and J by 4 bases; unmatched bases: 7. The CDR3 loop spans 17 amino acids. The CDR3 protein is CASSPNGLAGISDTQYF. The DNA of the CDR3 is TGTGCCAGCTCACCAAACGGACTAGCGGGAATCTCAGATACGCAGTATTTT. Based on the CDR3 plus reference TRBV18 and TRBJ2-3, the full variable domain is NAGVMQNPRHLVRRRGQEARLRCSPMKGHSHVYWYRQLPEEGLKFMVYLQKENIIDESGMPKERFSAEFPKEGPSILRIQQVVRGDSAAYFCASSPNGLAGISDTQYFGPGTRLTVL.

This clone has a handful of counts. V is TRBV5-1 and J is TRBJ2-1; weak D call: TRBD1 (5 bases). This CDR3 comprises 16 residues. Trimming shortened V by 4 bases and J by 0 bases, and 14 bases separated the two germline ends. Germline V CDR1 and CDR2: SGHRS, YFSETQ. The CDR3 region is CASSTWGASSYNEQFF. Written as DNA, the CDR3 is TGCGCCAGCAGCACCTGGGGCGCCAGCTCCTACAATGAGCAGTTCTTC.

This clone was observed once. This chain joins TRBV29-1 and TRBJ1-5; TRBD1 might be the D (6 bases). Germline V gives CDR1 SQVTM, CDR2 ANQGSEA. The CDR3 has 18 residues. V was clipped by 3 bases and J by 4 bases, with 25 bases between them. This chain's CDR3 is CSVDPQGPQGRKNQPQHF. CDR3 nucleotide sequence: TGCAGCGTTGACCCGCAAGGGCCACAGGGAAGGAAGAATCAGCCCCAGCATTTT.

The chain's CDR3 is CAISTPPSDTQYF. The DNA of the CDR3 is TGTGCCATCAGTACCCCTCCATCAGATACGCAGTATTTT. The chain joins TRBV10-3 to TRBJ2-3; the D is unclear. Germline CDR1 is ENHRY and CDR2 is SYGVKD. This CDR3 has 13 amino acids. With 5 bases removed from V and 4 bases from J, the gap between germline ends came to 10 bases.